Listed here are 6 T cell receptor beta chains from one sample, sequenced in a study of blood T cell repertoires in COVID-19. Method: immunoSEQ multiplex PCR; TCRdb's copy keeps in-frame clones and lacks some. The sample lists some 78,000 clones; around 90% were seen once. The sample comprised peripheral blood. These receptors were obtained from a woman of 80 years or more with active or convalescent COVID-19.

To note about this clone: Mismatch with germline at one junction end may stem from a read error. The CDR3 reads CASRLGGAGQGETQYF. CDR3 sequence (DNA): TGTGCCAGCCGCTTAGGGGGGGCGGGACAGGGAGAGACCCAGTACTTC. The J gene is TRBJ2-5, the V gene TRBV7-2; 9 bases fit TRBD1. Germline V lookup: CDR1 SGHTA, CDR2 FQGNSA. The length of the CDR3 is 16 residues.

CDR3 in DNA: TGCGCCAGCAGCTCCGGGATAGCGGGATCCACCGGGGAGCTGTTTTTT. Translating gives CASSSGIAGSTGELFF. The chain joins TRBV5-1 to TRBJ2-2; TRBD2 matches 8 bases. V shed 3 bases, J shed 4 bases, and the junction held 8 bases outside the gene matches. CDR3 size: 16 residues. From germline, CDR1 is SGHRS and CDR2 YFSETQ.

The rearrangement joins TRBV6-5 to TRBJ1-5; D ambiguous. V was shortened by 7 bases and J by 5 bases, with 15 bases between the two germline ends. Germline V gene sequence: CDR1 MNHEY, CDR2 SVGAGI. The CDR3 extends over 14 amino acids. This CDR3 reads CASTIQRGHQPQHF. In DNA, the CDR3 is TGTGCCAGCACCATTCAGAGAGGGCATCAGCCCCAGCATTTT.

The V call is TRBV2, the J call TRBJ2-2, with 13 nucleotides matching TRBD2. The CDR3 sequence is 16 residues long. J gave up 7 bases and V 6 bases, and 8 bases lay outside the gene matches. Germline CDR1 SNHLY, CDR2 FYNNEI. The CDR3 nucleotides are TGTGCCAGCAGAAGGACTAGCGGGAGCGTAGGCGGGGAGCTGTTTTTT. Its protein product is CASRRTSGSVGGELFF.

This CDR3 is CASSQQSPGNEQFF. CDR3 in DNA: TGCGCCAGCAGCCAACAATCGCCCGGTAATGAGCAGTTCTTC. The rearrangement uses TRBV4-3 and TRBJ2-1; no reliable D call. Trimming left V 2 bases short and J 7 bases short, with 12 bases between. Germline V lookup: CDR1 LGHNA, CDR2 YSLEER. The CDR3 length is 14 residues.

The count of this clone is one. The chain employs TRBV6-1 and TRBJ1-5; tentative D call: TRBD1 (5 bases). The germline V gene has CDR1 MNHNS and CDR2 SASEGT. The V gene lost 3 bases and the J gene lost 2 bases, with 11 bases spanning the gap. This CDR3 comprises 15 residues. Here the CDR3 reads CASSDGTGGNQPQHF. CDR3 nucleotides: TGTGCCAGCAGTGATGGTACAGGAGGCAATCAGCCCCAGCATTTT.